The 14 T cell receptor beta chains in this list originate from one sample, sequenced in a study of a mutant IDH1 vaccine in newly diagnosed glioma. Their antigens are not known. Repertoires were generated with immunoSEQ multiplex PCR, while TCRdb's copy carries only in-frame clones and drops some. The sample shows around 54,000 clones, 86% of them seen only once. Sample time point: week 35, safety follow-up. Vaccination used 300 ug of mutant IDH1 20-mer peptide per dose, with topical imiquimod. Specimen: PBMCs, collected from a glioma patient whose treatment included an IDH1 peptide vaccine. These receptors were taken from a man between 35 and 55 years old with glioma.

The chain employs TRBV7-9 and TRBJ1-4, with D possibly being TRBD1 (5 bases). Between the trimmed V and J ends, which lost 10 bases and 0 bases, there was a span of 15 bases. The germline V gene encodes CDR1 SEHNR and CDR2 FQNEAQ (reference sequence). This CDR3 spans 15 amino acids. Here the CDR3 reads CATQGGSATNEKLFF. The CDR3, as DNA: TGTGCCACCCAGGGCGGTAGTGCAACTAATGAAAAACTGTTTTTT.

The gene calls are TRBV5-4 and TRBJ2-1; D not certain. Trimming pared 3 bases from V and 0 bases from J, leaving 10 bases between. This CDR3 spans 15 amino acids. CDR1 is SGHNT and CDR2 is YYREEE in the germline V gene (reference sequence). The chain's CDR3 is CASSSDPSSYNEQFF. In nucleotides, the CDR3 is TGTGCCAGCAGCTCGGACCCGAGCTCCTACAATGAGCAGTTCTTC. The whole variable domain, remainder taken from reference TRBV5-4 and TRBJ2-1, is ETGVTQSPTHLIKTRGQQVTLRCSSQSGHNTVSWYQQALGQGPQFIFQYYREEENGRGNFPPRFSGLQFPNYSSELNVNALELDDSALYLCASSSDPSSYNEQFFGPGTRLTVL.

The J gene is TRBJ1-5, the V gene TRBV6-5, with a weak D call TRBD1 (6 bases). Germline CDR1 reads MNHEY; CDR2 reads SVGAGI. Deletions cut 5 bases from V and 8 bases from J, with 19 bases between. The CDR3 length is 15 residues. CDR3 DNA sequence: TGTGCCAGCAGTACAAGTTGGGGGCGGGTAGAGCCCCAGCATTTT. Amino acid sequence: CASSTSWGRVEPQHF.

V usage is TRBV28 and J usage is TRBJ2-2, with D perhaps TRBD1 (6 bases). The germline V gene encodes CDR1 MDHEN and CDR2 SYDVKM. V gave up 6 bases and J gave up 2 bases, with 7 bases separating them. The CDR3 runs 13 residues. This CDR3 is CASRGQNTGELFF. CDR3 coding DNA: TGTGCCAGCAGGGGACAAAACACCGGGGAGCTGTTTTTT.

V gene TRBV6-5 combines with J gene TRBJ2-7; D uncertain. Trimming removed 2 bases at V and 2 bases at J, with 4 bases between. In germline, CDR1 is MNHEY, CDR2 SVGAGI. The CDR3 spans 12 residues. CDR3 region: CASSYTPYEQYF. DNA for the CDR3: TGTGCCAGCAGTTACACACCCTACGAGCAGTACTTC.

This sequence joins TRBV4-2 and TRBJ2-4, with 10 bases aligning to TRBD1. The junction had 6 bases not matched to a gene; V was cut back by 2 bases and J by 2 bases. The CDR3 has 17 amino acids. Germline values: CDR1 LGHNA, CDR2 YNFKEQ. CDR3 DNA sequence: TGTGCCAGCAGCCAAATGGGACAGGGGCTAACCAAAAACATTCAGTACTTC. This gives the protein CASSQMGQGLTKNIQYF.

J is TRBJ2-6 and V is TRBV7-2; D is possibly TRBD1 or TRBD2 (6 bases each). Per the germline V gene, CDR1 is SGHTA and CDR2 is FQGNSA. CDR3 length: 17 amino acids. Trimming pared 2 bases from V and 4 bases from J, leaving 15 bases between. CDR3 sequence reads: CASSLIPGAAGANVLTF. CDR3 sequence (DNA): TGTGCCAGCAGCTTAATTCCGGGGGCTGCGGGGGCCAACGTCCTGACTTTC.

The gene calls are TRBV27 and TRBJ2-5; the D is unclear. V was clipped by 2 bases and J by 1 base, with 11 bases between them. This CDR3 is built from 15 residues. The germline V gene has CDR1 MNHEY and CDR2 SMNVEV (reference sequence). The CDR3 DNA is TGTGCCAGCAGTTTAATCAGTAGTCCCCAAGAGACCCAGTACTTC. It translates to CASSLISSPQETQYF.

V is TRBV7-9 and J is TRBJ2-5; D may be TRBD2 (5 bases). Germline V gene sequence: CDR1 SEHNR, CDR2 FQNEAQ (reference sequence). Trimming stripped 1 base from V and 2 bases from J, with 11 bases between. This CDR3 is 15 amino acids long. The CDR3 sequence: CASSLGEGRQETQYF. Written as DNA, the CDR3 is TGTGCCAGCAGCTTAGGAGAAGGGAGACAAGAGACCCAGTACTTC.

The chain has TRBV10-3 and TRBJ2-7, with 10 nucleotides matching TRBD2. Germline V lookup: CDR1 ENHRY, CDR2 SYGVKD. This CDR3 has 13 amino acids. Trimming at V came to 4 bases and at J to 3 bases, leaving 0 bases not matched to a gene. CDR3 residues: CAISGLAGYEQYF. The DNA for the CDR3 is TGTGCCATCAGTGGACTAGCGGGCTACGAGCAGTACTTC.

CDR3 sequence: CASRATGVNTDTQYF. The CDR3, as DNA: TGTGCCAGCAGAGCTACAGGGGTGAACACAGATACGCAGTATTTT. J is TRBJ2-3 and V is TRBV2; TRBD1 agrees at 7 bases. Germline V gene lookup returns CDR1 SNHLY and CDR2 FYNNEI. The CDR3 consists of 15 residues. V shed 6 bases, J shed 2 bases, and the junction held 8 bases outside the gene matches.

This clone was detected only a few times. CDR3 nucleotides: TGTGCCAGCAGCGATTACAGGGTTGATGGCTACACCTTC. It yields the protein CASSDYRVDGYTF. This sequence joins TRBV2 and TRBJ1-2, with D possibly TRBD1 on 6 matching bases. Germline CDR1 and CDR2: SNHLY and FYNNEI. The CDR3 is 13 amino acids. Trimming cost V 6 bases and J 6 bases, with 14 bases left between them.

The chain recombines TRBV6-5 with TRBJ1-5; 10 positions match TRBD1. Trimming cost V 6 bases and J 5 bases; bases outside gene matches: 4. Germline V CDR1 and CDR2: MNHEY, SVGAGI. The CDR3 sequence is 14 residues long. CDR3 coding DNA: TGTGCCAGCAGGGGGACAGGGGTTCATCAGCCCCAGCATTTT. As protein: CASRGTGVHQPQHF.

CDR3 residues: CASSDWSPWAREQYF. The CDR3 nucleotides read TGCGCCAGCAGTGATTGGTCCCCATGGGCTCGAGAGCAGTACTTC. The rearrangement joins TRBV10-1 to TRBJ2-7; D ambiguous. Trimming removed 3 bases from V and 7 bases from J, with 19 bases in between. The CDR3 is 15 residues long. Germline lookup yields CDR1 WNHNN and CDR2 SYGVQD (reference sequence).